These T cell receptor beta chains were read from a single sample in a study of siplizumab effects on memory and regulatory T cells. Clones were sequenced by immunoSEQ multiplex PCR, and TCRdb holds only the in-frame ones, with some missing. Among about 64,000 clones listed, 96% were seen once. Sequenced material: naive CD8+ T cells sorted from blood. These receptors came from a human donor in good health. CDR3s include the opening cysteine and the closing phenylalanine or tryptophan.

j_gene: TRBJ1-1
v_gene: TRBV27
CDR3aa: CASSTGTAFEAFF

j_gene: TRBJ2-1
v_gene: TRBV25-1
CDR3aa: CAGGDRGYNEQFF

j_gene: TRBJ2-7
v_gene: TRBV7-9
CDR3aa: CASSLRADYEQYF

j_gene: TRBJ2-7
v_gene: TRBV6-6
CDR3aa: CASRGTDTYEQYF

j_gene: TRBJ1-3
v_gene: TRBV4-3
CDR3aa: CASSQDGVGSGNTIYF

j_gene: TRBJ1-1
v_gene: TRBV4-3
CDR3aa: CASSQDEGAEAFF

j_gene: TRBJ2-7
v_gene: TRBV9
CDR3aa: CASSVGYRGYEQYF

j_gene: TRBJ2-7
v_gene: TRBV5-1
CDR3aa: CASSLSPGQKREQYF

j_gene: TRBJ1-1
v_gene: TRBV4-1
CDR3aa: CASSPAGQNTEAFF

j_gene: TRBJ1-1
v_gene: TRBV27
CDR3aa: CASSLAGDLNTEAFF

j_gene: TRBJ2-7
v_gene: TRBV11-3
CDR3aa: CASSLAPLYEQYF